In this sample, the clone carrying this T cell receptor (beta chain) turned up a few times. The data were obtained in a study of blood T cell repertoires in COVID-19. Profiled with immunoSEQ multiplex PCR; TCRdb holds only in-frame clones, not every one. The data hold some 210,000 clones, with 70% to 90% observed a single time. V was cut by 3 bases and J by 7 bases, with 9 bases left in between. The germline gives CDR1 DFQATT, CDR2 SNEGSKA (reference sequence). The CDR3 is made up of 11 amino acids. Sequencing was done on a sample of peripheral blood. The receptor was isolated from a woman between 45 and 65 years old with active or convalescent COVID-19. The chain has TRBV20-1 and TRBJ1-1; D unclear. CDR3 loop: CSASLQIEAFF. The CDR3 region has the DNA TGCAGTGCTAGTCTCCAGATTGAAGCTTTCTTT.